This T cell receptor (beta chain) was retrieved from a study of blood T cell repertoires in COVID-19. This clone was counted once. From germline, CDR1 is SNHLY and CDR2 FYNNEI. The CDR3 sequence is 15 residues long. V trimming: 7 bases; J trimming: 2 bases; junction bases outside the gene matches: 7. Using immunoSEQ multiplex PCR, the repertoire was profiled, and TCRdb retains in-frame clones only, with some absent. The sample yields approximately 490,000 clones, about 85% seen once. V is TRBV2 and J is TRBJ1-2; 10 nucleotides match TRBD1. This TCR was sampled from a woman aged 18-29 years who had recovered from COVID-19. Material: PBMCs or T cells enriched from blood (not recorded which). CDR3 residues: CASNAGGQGNYGYTF. CDR3 in DNA: TGTGCCAGCAATGCGGGGGGACAGGGGAACTATGGCTACACCTTC.